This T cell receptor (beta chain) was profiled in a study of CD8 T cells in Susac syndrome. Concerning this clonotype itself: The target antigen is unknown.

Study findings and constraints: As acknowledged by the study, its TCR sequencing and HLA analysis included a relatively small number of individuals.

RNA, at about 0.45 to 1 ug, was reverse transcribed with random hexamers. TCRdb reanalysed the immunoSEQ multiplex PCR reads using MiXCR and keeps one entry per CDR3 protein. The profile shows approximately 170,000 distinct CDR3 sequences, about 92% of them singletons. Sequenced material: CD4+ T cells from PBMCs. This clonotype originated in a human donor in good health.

The CDR3 DNA follows: TGTGCCAGCAGTTACTACCGTAGCGGGGGGGCCGGAGAGACCCAGTACTTC. Protein product: CASSYYRSGGAGETQYF. The chain combines TRBV6-2 or TRBV6-3 with TRBJ2-5; 11 bases map to TRBD2. The ends lost 1 base at V and 4 bases at J; junction bases unmatched: 8. Per germline, CDR1 MNHEY and CDR2 SVGEGT. The CDR3 contains 17 residues.